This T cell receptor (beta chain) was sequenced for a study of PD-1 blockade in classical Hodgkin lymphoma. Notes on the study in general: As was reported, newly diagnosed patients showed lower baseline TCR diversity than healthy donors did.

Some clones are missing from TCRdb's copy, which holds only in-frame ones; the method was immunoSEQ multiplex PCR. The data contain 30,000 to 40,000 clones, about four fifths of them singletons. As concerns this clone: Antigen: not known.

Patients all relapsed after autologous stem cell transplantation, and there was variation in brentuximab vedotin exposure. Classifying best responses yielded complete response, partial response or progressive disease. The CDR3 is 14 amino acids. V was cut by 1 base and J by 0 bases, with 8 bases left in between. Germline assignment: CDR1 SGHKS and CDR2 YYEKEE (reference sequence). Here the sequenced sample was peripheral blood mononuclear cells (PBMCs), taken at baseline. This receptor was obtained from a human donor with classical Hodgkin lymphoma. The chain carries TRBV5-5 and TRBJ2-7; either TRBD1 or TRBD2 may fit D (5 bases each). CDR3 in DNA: TGTGCCAGCAGCTTGCGGGACCTCTCCTACGAGCAGTACTTC. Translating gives CASSLRDLSYEQYF.